A selection of T cell receptor delta chains follows, all from one sample in a study of Vδ1+ human thymocytes. TCRdb re-called clones from the multiplex PCR reads via CATT. The data contain around 56,000 delta-chain clones, approximately 15% of them singletons. The specimen sequenced was Vdelta1+ gamma-delta thymocytes from the thymus. Source of these receptors: a girl less than two years old who had congenital heart surgery. Each CDR3 is given without its conserved first and last residue.

V gene: TRDV1
CDR3 protein: ALGELRAALRTGGYPDKLI

V gene: TRDV2
CDR3 protein: ACDRVLGDTGTDKPI

V gene: TRDV1
CDR3 protein: ALGERKAVGGFRTDKLI

V gene: TRDV1
CDR3 protein: ALGAGHTPGPYTDKLI

V gene: TRDV1
CDR3 protein: ALGDSIRSMYWGIQPTDKLI

V gene: TRAV29/DV5
CDR3 protein: AARGVPDVGDTSDRLI

V gene: TRDV1
CDR3 protein: ALGDSAFLGILVAKLI

V gene: TRDV1
CDR3 protein: ALGTATGGHTDKLI

V gene: TRDV1
CDR3 protein: ALGEIPTGTGRYKLI

V gene: TRDV1
CDR3 protein: ALGESGHPGGKLI

V gene: TRDV1
CDR3 protein: ALGKYGYWGTDKLI

V gene: TRDV1
CDR3 protein: ALGDWGWGADKLI

V gene: TRDV1
CDR3 protein: ALGELLSWGIRETDKLI

V gene: TRDV1
CDR3 protein: ALGDRAFLGTFLGDTDKLI

V gene: TRDV2
CDR3 protein: ACDPGGPPYTDKLI